Here is one T cell receptor beta chain with its context. The data were obtained in a study of blood T cell repertoires in COVID-19. Study-level background: Spain, Italy and the United States supplied samples that represented acute and convalescent COVID-19. PBMCs, B-cell-depleted T cells, or T cells provided the cDNA or gDNA that made up the material.

Original processing methods: Amplification of reference gene primers was used by the study to estimate nucleated cell counts. Libraries were prepared by immunoSEQ multiplex PCR; TCRdb keeps only in-frame clonotypes and omits some of them. The DNA gave D and trimming, while V, J and clone size come from that table. This repertoire shows roughly 60,000 clones, roughly 89% found once; its top ten account for around 6%. In germline, CDR1 is MRHNA, CDR2 SNTAGT. The CDR3 runs 13 residues. V gave up 4 bases and J gave up 5 bases; unmatched junction bases: 0. The sequenced sample was peripheral blood. This TCR derives from a human donor in a cohort sampled during active COVID-19. V and J are TRBV6-4 and TRBJ2-2; 8 nucleotides align to TRBD2. CDR3 coding DNA: TGTGCCAGCAGTGCTAGCGGGACCGGGGAGCTGTTTTTT. This sequence encodes CASSASGTGELFF.